The 17 T cell receptor beta chains given below trace back to one sample, sequenced in a study of cytomegalovirus exposure and HLA in healthy donors. It was with 60 Vbeta and 13 Jbeta primers that the PCR ran. Produced via immunoSEQ multiplex PCR; TCRdb's table is partial and in-frame only. The sample comprises about 140,000 clones, around three quarters of which are singletons, and around 1% rests with the top ten. Input material: PBMCs. These receptors were taken from a man aged 18 to 30 in good health and CMV-seronegative.

The chain combines TRBV5-1 with TRBJ2-7; 7 bases line up with TRBD1. With 4 bases clipped from V and 4 bases from J, the junction kept 11 bases outside the gene matches. The CDR3 sequence is 15 residues long. CDR1 is SGHRS and CDR2 is YFSETQ in the germline V gene. The CDR3 reads CASSRTPGQTYEQYF. The CDR3 region has the DNA TGCGCCAGCAGCCGGACACCGGGACAGACGTACGAGCAGTACTTC.

This clone showed up just a few times. The chain uses TRBV27 and TRBJ2-1; 9 positions match TRBD1. The germline gives CDR1 MNHEY, CDR2 SMNVEV (reference sequence). The ends lost 3 bases at V and 3 bases at J; junction bases unmatched: 3. CDR3 length equals 15 residues. CDR3 in amino acids: CASSFLTGGYNEQFF. CDR3 DNA sequence: TGTGCCAGCAGTTTTTTGACAGGGGGCTACAATGAGCAGTTCTTC.

V usage is TRBV6-5 and J usage is TRBJ2-4; 8 bases line up with TRBD1. This CDR3 is 13 amino acids long. The germline CDR1 and CDR2 sequences are MNHEY and SVGAGI. V lost 6 bases to trimming and J lost 6 bases; unmatched junction nucleotides: 4. CDR3 region: CASSYDRGNIQYF. The CDR3 DNA follows: TGTGCCAGCAGCTATGACAGGGGAAACATTCAGTACTTC.

The chain couples TRBV30 to TRBJ1-4; tentative D call: TRBD1 (6 bases). Trimming removed 3 bases at V and 6 bases at J, with 11 bases between. CDR3 size: 13 residues. CDR1 is GTSNPN and CDR2 is SVGIG in the germline V gene (reference sequence). The CDR3 is CAWRRGQYEKLFF. In nucleotides, the CDR3 is TGTGCCTGGAGGCGTGGACAGTATGAAAAACTGTTTTTT.

V usage is TRBV7-6 and J usage is TRBJ1-2; D unclear. The length of the CDR3 is 15 residues. Trimming removed 1 base from V and 6 bases from J, with 15 bases in between. The germline V gene has CDR1 SGHVS and CDR2 FNYEAQ. The CDR3: CASSLGGPAVDGYTF. CDR3 nucleotides: TGTGCCAGCAGCTTAGGCGGCCCAGCGGTGGATGGCTACACCTTC.

The chain joins TRBV19 to TRBJ1-1, with a possible D match to TRBD1 (5 bases). The CDR3 is 14 amino acids. The germline V gene has CDR1 LNHDA and CDR2 SQIVND (reference sequence). V lost 7 bases and J 0 bases, leaving 12 bases between the germline ends. The CDR3 region is CASMRRGLNTEAFF. CDR3 sequence (DNA): TGTGCCAGTATGAGAAGGGGATTGAACACTGAAGCTTTCTTT.

Only one count was recorded for this clone. This sequence joins TRBV5-6 and TRBJ2-1; 9 bases agree with TRBD1. From germline, CDR1 is SGHDT and CDR2 YYEEEE. The CDR3 has 15 residues. The V segment lost 3 bases and the J segment 8 bases; nucleotides outside the gene matches: 9. The CDR3 loop reads CASSSDRGIGHEQFF. CDR3 sequence (DNA): TGTGCCAGCAGCTCCGACAGGGGGATTGGGCATGAGCAGTTCTTC.

CDR3 region: CASRPGGPSYEQYF. The CDR3, as DNA: TGTGCCAGCAGGCCCGGGGGTCCCTCCTACGAGCAGTACTTC. The chain couples TRBV6-5 to TRBJ2-7, with D tentatively TRBD2 (6 bases). V dropped 6 bases and J dropped 0 bases, with 12 bases sitting between them. The germline CDR1 and CDR2 sequences are MNHEY and SVGAGI. This CDR3 has 14 amino acids.

The genes are TRBV5-4 and TRBJ1-1, with TRBD1 as a possible D gene (5 bases). Looked up from germline, CDR1 is SGHNT and CDR2 is YYREEE (reference sequence). The ends were cut back, 4 bases at V and 5 bases at J, with 18 bases in the middle. The CDR3 is made up of 15 amino acids. CDR3 region: CASSDPRVGWTEAFF. The CDR3 coding sequence is TGTGCCAGCAGCGACCCCAGGGTCGGTTGGACTGAAGCTTTCTTT.

The chain carries TRBV10-2 and TRBJ1-4; 7 bases are a match to TRBD1. CDR1 is WSHSY, CDR2 SAAADI, per germline. J lost 7 bases, V lost 0 bases, and 5 bases had no gene match. CDR3 length equals 15 residues. As DNA, the CDR3 is TGCGCCAGCAGTGAGTCGCTAGGGGGCTTTGAAAAACTGTTTTTT. Residues: CASSESLGGFEKLFF.

The V gene is TRBV19, the J gene TRBJ2-3; possible D gene TRBD2, 5 bases. CDR3 length: 15 residues. The V and J ends lost 2 bases and 0 bases respectively, with 9 bases between them. CDR1 LNHDA and CDR2 SQIVND come from the germline V gene (reference sequence). CDR3 protein: CASSILAASTDTQYF. DNA for the CDR3: TGTGCCAGTAGTATACTAGCAGCTAGCACAGATACGCAGTATTTT.

V usage is TRBV6-5 and J usage is TRBJ1-1, with a tentative D call TRBD1 (5 bases). The CDR3 has 13 residues. Per germline, CDR1 MNHEY and CDR2 SVGAGI. Trimming removed 5 bases from V and 5 bases from J, with 12 bases in between. CDR3 coding DNA: TGTGCCAGCAGTAGGGGATTAAGGACTGAAGCTTTCTTT. Translating it yields CASSRGLRTEAFF.

The gene calls are TRBV4-3 and TRBJ1-2, with D possibly being TRBD1 (6 bases). V was trimmed by 0 bases and J by 7 bases, leaving 15 bases between them. The CDR3 is made up of 15 amino acids. The germline V gene encodes CDR1 LGHNA and CDR2 YSLEER. The CDR3 DNA sequence: TGCGCCAGCAGCCAAGATACGGACAGCCTTACTGGCTACACCTTC. Its protein is CASSQDTDSLTGYTF.

The chain has TRBV19 and TRBJ1-1, with D unresolved. V lost 7 bases, J lost 0 bases, and 12 bases lay in between. CDR1 is LNHDA and CDR2 is SQIVND in the germline V gene (reference sequence). This CDR3 has 14 residues. Written as DNA, the CDR3 is TGTGCCAGTAATCCGGCGGGAATGAACACTGAAGCTTTCTTT. It yields the protein CASNPAGMNTEAFF.

This clone was counted once. V and J are TRBV19 and TRBJ1-4; tentatively, D is TRBD1 (5 bases). This CDR3 is built from 15 residues. Deletions cut 7 bases from V and 10 bases from J, with 22 bases between. Germline V gives CDR1 LNHDA, CDR2 SQIVND (reference sequence). The CDR3 is CASTTLTAGVGKLFF. The CDR3 DNA follows: TGTGCCAGTACGACTCTGACAGCTGGCGTAGGAAAACTGTTTTTT.

The sample holds one count of this clone. CDR3 nucleotides: TGTGCCAGCAGTTTAATGCGATTGGGCACCTACGAGCAGTACTTC. Protein sequence: CASSLMRLGTYEQYF. The V and J genes are TRBV27 and TRBJ2-7; D not resolved. The CDR3 runs to 15 residues. V gave up 2 bases and J gave up 2 bases, with 13 bases separating them. Germline assignment: CDR1 MNHEY and CDR2 SMNVEV (reference sequence).

The chain carries TRBV5-1 and TRBJ2-5; TRBD2 agrees at 8 bases. The trim removed 4 bases at V and 0 bases at J, leaving 17 bases unmatched. This CDR3 has 19 residues. Germline V gene data show CDR1 as SGHRS and CDR2 as YFSETQ. CDR3 nucleotides: TGCGCCAGCAGCCGGCGAGGGTCGGGGGGGATATCGTACCAAGAGACCCAGTACTTC. Amino acid sequence: CASSRRGSGGISYQETQYF.